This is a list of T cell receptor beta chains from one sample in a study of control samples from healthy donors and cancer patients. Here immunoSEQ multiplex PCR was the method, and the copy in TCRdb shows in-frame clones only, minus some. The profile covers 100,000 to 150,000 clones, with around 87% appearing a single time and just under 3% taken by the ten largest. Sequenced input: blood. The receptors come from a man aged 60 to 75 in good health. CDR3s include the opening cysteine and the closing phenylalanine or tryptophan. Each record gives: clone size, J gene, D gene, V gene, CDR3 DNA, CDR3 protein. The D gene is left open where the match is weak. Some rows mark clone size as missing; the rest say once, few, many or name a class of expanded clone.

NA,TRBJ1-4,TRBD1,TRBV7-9,TGTGCCAGCAGCTCTGGGGGACAGAGGGAAAAACTGTTTTTT,CASSSGGQREKLFF
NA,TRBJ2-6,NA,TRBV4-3,TGCGCCAGCAGCCAAGGTATCACCTCTGGGGCCAACGTCCTGACTTTC,CASSQGITSGANVLTF
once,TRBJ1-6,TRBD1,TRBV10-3,TGTGCCATCAGAACAACAGGGGAATATAATTCACCCCTCCACTTT,CAIRTTGEYNSPLHF
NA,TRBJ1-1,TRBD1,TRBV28,TGTGCCAGCAGTACCCCGGGACAGGGATCCTCTGAAGCTTTCTTT,CASSTPGQGSSEAFF
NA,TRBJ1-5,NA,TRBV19,TGTGCCAGTAGTATTGGAGGGCACAATCAGCCCCAGCATTTT,CASSIGGHNQPQHF
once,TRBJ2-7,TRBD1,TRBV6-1,TGTGCCAGCAGAGAAGGGACAGGCCCCTACGAGCAGTACTTC,CASREGTGPYEQYF
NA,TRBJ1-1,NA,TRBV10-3,TGTGCCCCTTATAGGTGGGGCACGAACACTGAAGCTTTCTTT,CAPYRWGTNTEAFF
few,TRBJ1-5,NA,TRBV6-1,TGTGCCAGCAGTAAAGCATATAGCAATCAGCCCCAGCATTTT,CASSKAYSNQPQHF
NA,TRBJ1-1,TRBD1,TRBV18,TGTGCCAGCTCACCTCAGGGGGACACTGAAGCTTTCTTT,CASSPQGDTEAFF
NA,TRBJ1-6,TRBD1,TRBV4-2,TGTGCCAGCAGCCAAGATTTCCGGACAGGGTATTCACCCCTCCACTTT,CASSQDFRTGYSPLHF
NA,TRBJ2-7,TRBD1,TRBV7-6,TGTGCCAGCAGCTTAGGGGGACAGGGTGTTTACGAGCAGTACTTC,CASSLGGQGVYEQYF
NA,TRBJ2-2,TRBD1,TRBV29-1,TGCAGCGTTCGGACAGGGAGCACCGGGGAGCTGTTTTTT,CSVRTGSTGELFF
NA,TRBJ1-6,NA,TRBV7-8,TGTGCCAGCAGCCGAGACAGTGCTAATTCACCCCTCCACTTT,CASSRDSANSPLHF
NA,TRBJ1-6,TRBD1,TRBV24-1,TGTGCCAAGGACAGGGCCTTTGTGCCCCTCCACTTT,CAKDRAFVPLHF
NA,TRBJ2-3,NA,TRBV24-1,TGTGCCACCAGTGATTCGGGCGGGACGCGGACGCAGTATTTT,CATSDSGGTRTQYF
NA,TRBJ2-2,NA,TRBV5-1,TGCGCCAGCAGCTTGGGGGGCCTTGGGGAAGGAAACACCGGGGAGCTGTTTTTT,CASSLGGLGEGNTGELFF
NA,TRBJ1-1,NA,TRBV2,TGTGCCAGCAAAAGGTACAGCGTAATATCTGTGACTGAAGCTTTCTTT,CASKRYSVISVTEAFF
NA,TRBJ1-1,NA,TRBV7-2,TGTGCCAGCAGCTTAGGGCAGCTGAACACTGAAGCTTTCTTT,CASSLGQLNTEAFF
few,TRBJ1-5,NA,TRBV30,TGTGCCTGGAGGGGGCAAGGGGGCAATCAGCCCCAGCATTTT,CAWRGQGGNQPQHF
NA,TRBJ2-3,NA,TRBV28,TGTGCCAGCAGCGGGGGCTCCTTTGCCACAGATACGCAGTATTTT,CASSGGSFATDTQYF
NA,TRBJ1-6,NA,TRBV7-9,TGTGCCAGCAGCTCCTCGACGGGAGAGGGTTCACCCCTCCACTTT,CASSSSTGEGSPLHF
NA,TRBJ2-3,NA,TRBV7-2,TGTGCCAGCAACTCCCAGTACACAGATACGCAGTATTTT,CASNSQYTDTQYF
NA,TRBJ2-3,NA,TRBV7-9,TGTGCCAGCAGCTTAATTCGGGGTAGCACAGATACGCAGTATTTT,CASSLIRGSTDTQYF
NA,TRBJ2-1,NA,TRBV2,TGTGCCAGCAGTGCGGGCTACAATGAGCAGTTCTTC,CASSAGYNEQFF
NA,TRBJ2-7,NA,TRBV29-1,TGCAGCGTTGGTTTTGGGCGACCCCCCTACGAGCAGTACTTC,CSVGFGRPPYEQYF
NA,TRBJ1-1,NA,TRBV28,TGTGCCAGCAGTATCTTTACAAAGAACACTGAAGCTTTCTTT,CASSIFTKNTEAFF
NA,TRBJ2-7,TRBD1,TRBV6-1,TGTGCCAGCAGTGAAGGACAGGGTGCACCTTTGGGGCAGTACTTC,CASSEGQGAPLGQYF
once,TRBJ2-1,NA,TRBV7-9,TGTGCCAGCAGCTTAACATTTGCGGGGGCGGTTAGTGAACACGATGAGCAGTTCTTC,CASSLTFAGAVSEHDEQFF
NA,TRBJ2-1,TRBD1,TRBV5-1,TGCGCCAGCACGGGACAGGATTACAATGAGCAGTTCTTC,CASTGQDYNEQFF
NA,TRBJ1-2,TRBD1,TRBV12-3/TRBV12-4,TGTGCCAGCAGTTTTGGGACAGGGAATGGCTACACCTTC,CASSFGTGNGYTF
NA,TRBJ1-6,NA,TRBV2,TGTGCCAGCAGTGAGAGGGGGTATTCCAATTCACCCCTCCACTTT,CASSERGYSNSPLHF
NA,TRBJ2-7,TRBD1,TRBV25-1,TGTGCCAGCAGCGTGACAGGGGCCGGCTACGAGCAGTACTTC,CASSVTGAGYEQYF
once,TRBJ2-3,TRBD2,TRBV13,TGTGCCAGCAGCTTAGAGACTAGCGGGGGGTCATACACAGATACGCAGTATTTT,CASSLETSGGSYTDTQYF
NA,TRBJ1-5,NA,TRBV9,TGTGCCAGCACGGGATTGGAGCAGCCCCAGCATTTT,CASTGLEQPQHF
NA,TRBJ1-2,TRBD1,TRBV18,TGTGCCAGCTCACCGGGACAGGGGGCGAAGGGCTACACCTTC,CASSPGQGAKGYTF
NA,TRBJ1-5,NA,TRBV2,TGTGCCAGCAGTGGGGAGGGTTGGATCTCCGGACAGCCCCAGCATTTT,CASSGEGWISGQPQHF
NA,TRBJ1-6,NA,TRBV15,TGTGCCACCAGCAGAGTGGCGGGAAATTCACCCCTCCACTTT,CATSRVAGNSPLHF
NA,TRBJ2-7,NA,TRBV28,TGTGCCAGCAGTTACCCCTATGCCGAGCAGTACTTC,CASSYPYAEQYF